This TCR beta chain was captured by sequencing in a study of molecular identifiers for immune sequencing clone quantification. Points from the study as a whole: The share of molecules held by clones above 20 RNA copies was over 99% in effector cells and under 1% in naive cells.

The authors built bulk TCR libraries by previously described methods with listed TCR primers. TCRdb analysed the PCR reads with MiXCR anew, one entry per CDR3 protein. The table has about 65,000 distinct CDR3 sequences, about 17% seen once. V was trimmed by 6 bases and J by 7 bases, leaving 18 bases between them. CDR3 length equals 14 residues. The germline CDR1 and CDR2 sequences are SNHLY and FYNNEI. Only a few counts were recorded for this clonotype. Its antigen is unknown. Every naive CD8 library was made from between roughly 18,000 and 1,000,000 sorted cells with 10%, 30% or 50% RNA. Sorting recovered naive CD8 T cells on a CD8+CD4-CCR7+CD45RA+ profile.

This TCR came from a human donor in good health. Some libraries in this study had Jurkat cell RNA spiked in. Sequenced: naive CD8+ T cells from blood, with Jurkat cell RNA spiked in. Described subset: FACS-sorted CD8+CD4-CCR7+CD45RA+ naive T cells. The chain carries TRBV2 and TRBJ1-1; TRBD1 is a possible D gene (5 bases). The CDR3 is CASRGPGGVNEAFF. CDR3 DNA sequence: TGTGCCAGCAGGGGTCCTGGGGGGGTTAATGAAGCTTTCTTT.